This TCR beta chain was retrieved from a study of cytomegalovirus exposure and HLA in healthy donors. General observations from the study: In a later analysis, most CMV-associated TCR beta chains appeared HLA-restricted. Later analysis suggested links between common viral pathogens and several top significant clusters. Near-uniform donor sequencing depth was presumed by presence/absence analyses.

Researchers ran the PCR with 60 Vbeta and 13 Jbeta primers. Sequencing was performed with immunoSEQ multiplex PCR; in TCRdb, only in-frame clones are kept and a portion is missing. Seen here are around 200,000 clones, around 83% observed once, and the top ten hold approximately 1.5%. A word on this clone: Its antigen remains unidentified.

The source is a girl under 18 in good health and CMV-seronegative. The sample was PBMCs.

The CDR3 region is CASGPTSGSLGGEQFF. The DNA for the CDR3 is TGCGCCAGCGGACCGACTAGCGGGAGCTTAGGAGGTGAGCAGTTCTTC. The rearrangement joins TRBV5-1 to TRBJ2-1, with 12 nucleotides matching TRBD2. The V segment lost 7 bases and the J segment 9 bases; nucleotides outside the gene matches: 14. Germline CDR1 is SGHRS and CDR2 is YFSETQ. The CDR3 runs to 16 residues.